The clone carrying this T cell receptor beta chain was recorded once. These data come from a study of blood T cell repertoires in COVID-19. Overall study: Acute-phase and convalescent COVID-19 samples originated in the United States, Italy and Spain. Nucleic acid was either cDNA or gDNA, and it came from T cells, B-cell-depleted T cells, or PBMCs.

Looked up from germline, CDR1 is SEHNR and CDR2 is FQNEAQ (reference sequence). V lost 5 bases and J lost 8; bases outside the gene matches: 4. The CDR3 loop spans 12 amino acids. In the authors' workflow: Amplification of reference gene primers provided the estimated nucleated cell counts. Produced via immunoSEQ multiplex PCR; TCRdb's table is partial and in-frame only. V and J calls and clone size are those listed in that table; D and trimming were worked out from the DNA. Of about 170,000 clones in the sample, approximately 86% were seen once. The sample was peripheral blood. This receptor was taken from a man aged 55 to 70 who had recovered from COVID-19. The V and J genes are TRBV7-9 and TRBJ1-1, with 8 bases matching TRBD1. CDR3 in amino acids: CASSPGQGEAFF. CDR3 nucleotides: TGTGCCAGCAGCCCTGGACAGGGAGAAGCTTTCTTT.